This T cell receptor beta chain was found in a study of post-analysis software for immune sequencing data. Looking at the study overall: Relapsing-remitting, secondary progressive and progressive-relapsing multiple sclerosis were all included among the disease courses. Study findings and constraints: In patients, five or six TRBV segments were more frequent than in controls, with TRBV5-6, TRBV5-1 and TRBV20-1 among them. F measure clustering grouped samples strongly by preparation batch.

Remarks on this clonotype: Antigen: not known.

The CDR3 length is 16 residues. Germline loops: CDR1 MGHDK, CDR2 SYGVNS. J gave up 7 bases and V 2 bases, and 7 bases lay outside the gene matches. Tagging with unique molecular identifiers was a feature of the TCR beta cDNA libraries. Yield was roughly 500,000 cDNA molecules from around 1 to 9.1 million T cells. One entry per CDR3 protein results from TCRdb running MiXCR on the PCR reads. The sample lists 750,000 to 950,000 distinct CDR3 sequences, around 53% seen once, with 4.6% in the top ten. The sequencing input was blood. This receptor was taken from a girl aged 10-17 years with multiple sclerosis. The chain recombines TRBV25-1 with TRBJ2-1; 11 positions match TRBD2. In DNA, the CDR3 is TGTGCCAGCAGTGAACCGGGACTAGCGGTGAGGAATGAGCAGTTCTTC. Translated, it gives CASSEPGLAVRNEQFF. The complete variable domain, with remaining parts taken from reference TRBV25-1 and TRBJ2-1, reads EADIYQTPRYLVIGTGKKITLECSQTMGHDKMYWYQQDPGMELHLIHYSYGVNSTEKGDLSSESTVSRIRTEHFPLTLESARPSHTSQYLCASSEPGLAVRNEQFFGPGTRLTVL.